The clone carrying this T cell receptor beta chain has more than one count but fewer than ten. Its antigen is as yet unknown. Via MiXCR, TCRdb re-called the RT-PCR reads, giving one row per CDR3 protein. The sample records 650,000 to 700,000 distinct CDR3 sequences, around 14% being singletons. This sample is part of a study of response to subunit inactivated influenza vaccine. Study-level findings and limits: The authors offered the suggestion that each seasonal influenza vaccination recruits few new T cells.

Germline V gives CDR1 SGHVS, CDR2 FQNEAQ. Trimming cost V 4 bases and J 7 bases; bases outside gene matches: 8. CDR3 length: 16 residues. The rearrangement links TRBV7-8 to TRBJ2-3, with 13 nucleotides matching TRBD2. The sequence was obtained from a man between 50 and 59 years old who received an inactivated influenza vaccine. Specimen: PBMCs from blood, collected 11 to 12 days after vaccination. The CDR3 loop reads CASSYRTSGSRHTQYF. CDR3 sequence (DNA): TGTGCCAGCAGCTACCGGACTAGCGGGAGTAGGCATACGCAGTATTTT.